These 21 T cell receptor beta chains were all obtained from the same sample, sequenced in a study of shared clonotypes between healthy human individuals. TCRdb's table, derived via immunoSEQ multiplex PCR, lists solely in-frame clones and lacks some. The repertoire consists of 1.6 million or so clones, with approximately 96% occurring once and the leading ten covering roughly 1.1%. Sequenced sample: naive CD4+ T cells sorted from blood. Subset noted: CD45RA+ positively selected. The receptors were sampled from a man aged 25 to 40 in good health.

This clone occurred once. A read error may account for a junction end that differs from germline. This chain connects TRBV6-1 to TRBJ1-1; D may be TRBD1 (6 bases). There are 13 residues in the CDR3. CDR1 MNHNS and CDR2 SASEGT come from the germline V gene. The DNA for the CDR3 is TGTGCCAGCAATGAAATAACGGACAGAGAGGCTTTCTTT. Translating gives CASNEITDREAFF.

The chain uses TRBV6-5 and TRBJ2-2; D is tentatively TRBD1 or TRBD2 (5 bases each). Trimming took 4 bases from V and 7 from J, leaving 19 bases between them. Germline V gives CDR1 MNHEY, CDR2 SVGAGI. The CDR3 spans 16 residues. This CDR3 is CASSFDSGTDDGELFF. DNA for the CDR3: TGTGCCAGCAGTTTTGACTCCGGGACCGACGACGGGGAGCTGTTTTTT.

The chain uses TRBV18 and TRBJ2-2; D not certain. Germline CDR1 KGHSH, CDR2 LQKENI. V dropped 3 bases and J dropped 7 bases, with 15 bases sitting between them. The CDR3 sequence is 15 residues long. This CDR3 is CASSPRTNTNGELFF. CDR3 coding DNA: TGTGCCAGCTCACCGAGGACCAATACAAACGGGGAGCTGTTTTTT.

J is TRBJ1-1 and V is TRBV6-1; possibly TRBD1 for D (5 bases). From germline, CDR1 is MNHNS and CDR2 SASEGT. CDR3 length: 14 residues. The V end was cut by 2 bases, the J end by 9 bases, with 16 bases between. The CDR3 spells CASSELAGPGKAFF. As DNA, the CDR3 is TGTGCCAGCAGTGAATTGGCGGGGCCTGGTAAAGCTTTCTTT.

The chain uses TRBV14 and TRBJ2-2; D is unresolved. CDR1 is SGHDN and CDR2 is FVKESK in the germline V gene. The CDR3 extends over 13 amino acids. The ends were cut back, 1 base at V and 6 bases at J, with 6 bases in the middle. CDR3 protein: CASSQGRAGELFF. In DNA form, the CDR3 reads TGTGCCAGCAGCCAAGGTCGAGCCGGGGAGCTGTTTTTT. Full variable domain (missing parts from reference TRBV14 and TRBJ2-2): EAGVTQFPSHSVIEKGQTVTLRCDPISGHDNLYWYRRVMGKEIKFLLHFVKESKQDESGMPNNRFLAERTGGTYSTLKVQPAELEDSGVYFCASSQGRAGELFFGEGSRLTVL.

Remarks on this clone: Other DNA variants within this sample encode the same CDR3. The CDR3 region has the DNA TGCGCCAGCAGCTTGGCCGGAACCTCCTACGAGCAGTACTTC. Amino acid sequence: CASSLAGTSYEQYF. The chain links TRBV5-1 to TRBJ2-7; D remains ambiguous. This CDR3 has 14 residues. V lost 0 bases to trimming and J lost 0 bases, with 7 bases between them. Germline lookup yields CDR1 SGHRS and CDR2 YFSETQ.

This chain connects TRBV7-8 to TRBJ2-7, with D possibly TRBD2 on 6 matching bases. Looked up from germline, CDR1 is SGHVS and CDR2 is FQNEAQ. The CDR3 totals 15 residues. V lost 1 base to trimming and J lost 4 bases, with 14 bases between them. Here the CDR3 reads CASSLGSGEWYEQYF. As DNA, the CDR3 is TGTGCCAGCAGCTTAGGTAGCGGTGAGTGGTACGAGCAGTACTTC.

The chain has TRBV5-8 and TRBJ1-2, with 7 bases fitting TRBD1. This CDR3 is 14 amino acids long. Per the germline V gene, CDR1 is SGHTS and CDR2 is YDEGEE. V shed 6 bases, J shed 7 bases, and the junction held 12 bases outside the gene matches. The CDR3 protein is CASTWTGRTSGYTF. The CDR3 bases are TGTGCCAGCACATGGACAGGCCGGACATCTGGCTACACCTTC. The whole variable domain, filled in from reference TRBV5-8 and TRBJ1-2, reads EAGVTQSPTHLIKTRGQQATLRCSPISGHTSVYWYQQALGLGLQFLLWYDEGEERNRGNFPPRFSGRQFPNYSSELNVNALELEDSALYLCASTWTGRTSGYTFGSGTRLTVV.

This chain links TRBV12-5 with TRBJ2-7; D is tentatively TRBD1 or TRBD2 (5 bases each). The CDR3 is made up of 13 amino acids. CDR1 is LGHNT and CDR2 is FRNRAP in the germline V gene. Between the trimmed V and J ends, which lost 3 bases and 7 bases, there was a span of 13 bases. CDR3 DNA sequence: TGTGCTAGTGGTTTTGGTCAGGGCGGGGAGCAGTACTTC. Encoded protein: CASGFGQGGEQYF.

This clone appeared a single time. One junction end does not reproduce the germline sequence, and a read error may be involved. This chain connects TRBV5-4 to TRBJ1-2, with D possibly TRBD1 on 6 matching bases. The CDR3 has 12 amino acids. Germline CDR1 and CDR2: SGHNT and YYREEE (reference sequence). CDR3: CASSYVGGPLSF. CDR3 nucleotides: TGTGCCAGCAGCTACGTGGGGGGGCCACTGAGCTTC.

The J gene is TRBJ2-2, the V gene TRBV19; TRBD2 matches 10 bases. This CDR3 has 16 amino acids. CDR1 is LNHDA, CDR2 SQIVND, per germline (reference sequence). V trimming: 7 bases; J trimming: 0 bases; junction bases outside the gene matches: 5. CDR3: CASIRTSGSNTGELFF. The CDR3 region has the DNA TGTGCCAGTATTCGGACTAGCGGCTCGAACACCGGGGAGCTGTTTTTT.

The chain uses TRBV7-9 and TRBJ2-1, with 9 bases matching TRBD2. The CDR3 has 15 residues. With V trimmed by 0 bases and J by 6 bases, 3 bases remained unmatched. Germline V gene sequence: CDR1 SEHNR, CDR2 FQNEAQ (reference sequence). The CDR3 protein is CASSLASGGVNEQFF. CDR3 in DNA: TGTGCCAGCAGCTTAGCTAGCGGGGGTGTCAATGAGCAGTTCTTC.

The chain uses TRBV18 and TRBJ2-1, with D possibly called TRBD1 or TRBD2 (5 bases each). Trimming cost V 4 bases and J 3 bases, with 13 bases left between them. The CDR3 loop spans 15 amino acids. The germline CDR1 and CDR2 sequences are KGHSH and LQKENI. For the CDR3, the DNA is TGTGCCAGCTCACGCCGGGACGCCGACTACAATGAGCAGTTCTTC. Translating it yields CASSRRDADYNEQFF.

CDR3 loop: CASSSGLKYGYTF. As DNA, the CDR3 is TGTGCCAGCAGTTCAGGGCTGAAATATGGCTACACCTTC. This chain connects TRBV28 to TRBJ1-2; tentatively, D is TRBD1 (5 bases). The CDR3 covers 13 residues. Germline CDR1 reads MDHEN; CDR2 reads SYDVKM. The V and J ends lost 4 bases and 5 bases respectively, with 11 bases between them.

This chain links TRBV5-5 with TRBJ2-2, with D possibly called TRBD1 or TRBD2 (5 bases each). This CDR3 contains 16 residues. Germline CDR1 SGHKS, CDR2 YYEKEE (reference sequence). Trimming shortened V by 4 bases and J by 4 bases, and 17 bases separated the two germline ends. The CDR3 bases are TGTGCCAGCAGCGAGAGGGGCGTTAACCGCACCGGGGAGCTGTTTTTT. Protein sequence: CASSERGVNRTGELFF.

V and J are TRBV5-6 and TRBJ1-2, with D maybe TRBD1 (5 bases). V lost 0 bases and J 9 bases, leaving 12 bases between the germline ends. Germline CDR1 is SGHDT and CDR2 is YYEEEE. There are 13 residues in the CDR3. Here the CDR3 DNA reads TGTGCCAGCAGCTTGGTAGGGGCTAAGCGCTACACCTTC. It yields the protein CASSLVGAKRYTF.

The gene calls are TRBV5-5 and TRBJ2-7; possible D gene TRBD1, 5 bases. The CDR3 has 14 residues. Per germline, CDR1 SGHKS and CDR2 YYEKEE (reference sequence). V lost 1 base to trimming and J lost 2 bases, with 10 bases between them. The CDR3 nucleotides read TGTGCCAGCAGCTTGATCGACAGAACCTACGAGCAGTACTTC. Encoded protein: CASSLIDRTYEQYF.

Written as DNA, the CDR3 is TGTGCCAGCAGCCCGATGGGGGGCCGCGAGTACTTC. Its translation: CASSPMGGREYF. The rearrangement joins TRBV5-6 to TRBJ2-4, with D perhaps matching TRBD1 or TRBD2 (6 bases each). CDR3 length: 12 residues. Germline V lookup: CDR1 SGHDT, CDR2 YYEEEE. Deletions cut 4 bases from V and 14 bases from J, with 16 bases between.

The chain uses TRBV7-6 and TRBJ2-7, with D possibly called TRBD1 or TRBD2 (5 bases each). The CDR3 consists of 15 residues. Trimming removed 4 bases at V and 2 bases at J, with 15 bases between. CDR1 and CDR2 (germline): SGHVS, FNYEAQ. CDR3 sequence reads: CASSSIPQGPYEQYF. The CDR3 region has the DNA TGTGCCAGCAGCTCGATACCCCAGGGACCCTACGAGCAGTACTTC.

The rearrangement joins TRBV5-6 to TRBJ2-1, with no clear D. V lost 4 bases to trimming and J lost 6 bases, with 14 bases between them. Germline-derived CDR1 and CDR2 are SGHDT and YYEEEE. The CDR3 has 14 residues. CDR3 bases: TGTGCCAGCAGCACGACTCCACTCTCCAATGAGCAGTTCTTC. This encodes CASSTTPLSNEQFF.

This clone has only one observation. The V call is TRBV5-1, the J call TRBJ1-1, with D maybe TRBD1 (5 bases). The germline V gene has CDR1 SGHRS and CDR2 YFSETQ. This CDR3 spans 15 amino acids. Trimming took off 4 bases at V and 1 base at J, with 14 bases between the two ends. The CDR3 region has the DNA TGCGCCAGCAGCAACGGGGCTAAGGGGAACACTGAAGCTTTCTTT. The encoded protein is CASSNGAKGNTEAFF.